Detailed here is one T cell receptor (beta chain). This clonotype came up a few times. The antigen it recognizes is unknown. No base quality information exists; no much larger clone differs at one position. The method was 5' RACE. TCRdb lists the instrument as Illumina HiSeq 2000. Template switching added a universal primer binding site, and the final cDNA carried a unique molecular identifier that allowed TCR cDNA molecules to be counted accurately. Specific primers in the conserved constant-segment region were used to synthesize first-strand cDNA for TCR alpha and beta chains. To control for contamination, every cDNA library carried two barcodes: a SMART-Mk sample barcode plus Illumina barcodes. TruSeq adapter sequences along with Illumina sample barcodes were introduced in two successive PCR steps. Sequencing of the TCR alpha and beta cDNA libraries was done on the Illumina HiSeq platform using custom primers. As for the authors' bioinformatics: MiGEC was used to process raw reads and extract unique molecular identifiers, and MiXCR was used to find CDR3 positions. For each individual, recombination models were inferred using an EM algorithm with the repgenHMM and IGoR tools. Shared clonotype analysis was performed with the tcR package in R, normalizing sharing by the product of cloneset sizes. Out-of-frame nonproductive sequences were analyzed to study raw recombination free of thymic and clonal selection effects. The public reads were reprocessed in TCRdb via fastp at Q25 and MiXCR, keeping in-frame beta chains. Entries are consolidated by CDR3 protein sequence, retaining the most common genes and DNA. These V and J calls rely on TCRdb rather than the paper's analysis. Across this sample there are hundreds of thousands of distinct CDR3 sequences, with 8.5% to 9.5% seen only once. The ten biggest clones cover 0.85% to 1% of the sample.

Every donor was a healthy Caucasian. Three pairs of female monozygotic twins, all aged roughly 18 to 30 years, made up the twin cohort. RNA for TCR libraries was isolated from peripheral blood mononuclear cells. This sample was taken from a study of identical twins (dated by TCRdb to between 2015 and 2016). At the level of the whole study: The study deep-sequenced TCR alpha and beta repertoires from monozygotic twins, unrelated adults of various ages and cord blood to test whether fetal clonotypes persist. To rule out contamination, the twin experiments were replicated at different times with different library preparation protocols. Broader findings and caveats from the paper: Out-of-frame TCR alpha sharing in monozygotic twins was systematically underestimated by recombination models, whereas sharing between unrelated individuals was in agreement with the recombination models. Compared with coincidental sharing between unrelated individuals, out-of-frame TCR alpha sequences shared between twins had an excess of sequences with low generation probability. Abundant cord blood beta clonotypes had fewer insertions, young adult naive repertoires showed a similar but weaker trend, and memory repertoires showed no such trend. Zero-insertion analyses could be partly confounded by invariant T cells such as MAIT and iNKT, although diverse VJ usage argued against such confounding for most clonotypes. A weaker excess of twin sharing was found in beta out-of-frame sequences because the signal-to-noise ratio was lowered by fewer shared sequences. Conclusions relied on cross-sectional statistical analysis, since the same donors could not be followed over many years.

Ends trimmed: V by 4 bases, J by 0 bases; bases unmatched to a gene: 7. The CDR3, cysteine through phenylalanine, is 16 amino acids long. Just CDR3 DNA is preserved here, 48 bases in frame from base 1. A further study also used this sample, focusing on yellow fever vaccine responses in identical twins. The other study reports the following: According to the authors, in identical twins the way T cells responded to vaccination appeared partly convergent and partly personalized. The study precisely tracked vaccine-responding T cell clones in identical twins.

Sequencing input: PBMCs. In this chain, TRBV12-3 or TRBV12-4 is recombined with TRBJ1-1; 8 bases in between match TRBD1. This clonotype originated in a woman younger than 30 in good health. The CDR3 reads as follows: CASSSLGQGMNTEAFF. The DNA is as follows: TGTGCCAGCAGTTCGCTAGGACAGGGTATGAACACTGAAGCTTTCTTT.